This is a list of T cell receptor beta chains from one sample in a study of shared clonotypes between healthy human individuals. TCRdb keeps only in-frame clones here, not all; method: immunoSEQ multiplex PCR. The sample contains around 2,100,000 clones, less than 95% of which appear only once. The sample comprised naive CD8+ T cells sorted from blood. The receptors originated from a man aged 18 to 30 in good health. Both conserved end residues are part of each CDR3. D genes are given only for firm matches. A row's size may be missing; if present it is once, few, many or a size class.

j_call: TRBJ2-5
clone_size: -
d_call: -
v_call: TRBV30
cdr3_length: 13
cdr3_nt: TGTGCCTGGAGTTCCGGGAACCAAGAGACCCAGTACTTC
cdr3_aa: CAWSSGNQETQYF

j_call: TRBJ1-1
clone_size: -
d_call: -
v_call: TRBV5-1
cdr3_length: 11
cdr3_nt: TGCGCCAGCAGCTTGGGAGATGAAGCTTTCTTT
cdr3_aa: CASSLGDEAFF

j_call: TRBJ1-3
clone_size: -
d_call: -
v_call: TRBV27
cdr3_length: 15
cdr3_nt: TGTGCCAGCAGTTTAACAGGGAACTCTGGAAACACCATATATTTT
cdr3_aa: CASSLTGNSGNTIYF

j_call: TRBJ1-3
clone_size: -
d_call: -
v_call: TRBV9
cdr3_length: 17
cdr3_nt: TGTGCCAGCAGCGCCGCCCCTATACCAGGGATTGGAAACACCATATATTTT
cdr3_aa: CASSAAPIPGIGNTIYF

j_call: TRBJ1-1
clone_size: -
d_call: -
v_call: TRBV19
cdr3_length: 13
cdr3_nt: TGTGCCAGTCGAGGATGGAATGCCACTGAAGCTTTCTTT
cdr3_aa: CASRGWNATEAFF

j_call: TRBJ2-3
clone_size: -
d_call: -
v_call: TRBV11-2
cdr3_length: 12
cdr3_nt: TGTGCCAGCAGCCACCCCACAGATACGCAGTATTTT
cdr3_aa: CASSHPTDTQYF

j_call: TRBJ2-6
clone_size: -
d_call: -
v_call: TRBV5-6
cdr3_length: 16
cdr3_nt: TGTGCCAGCAGCTCGGGGTGGGGCTCTGGGGCCAACGTCCTGACTTTC
cdr3_aa: CASSSGWGSGANVLTF

j_call: TRBJ1-3
clone_size: -
d_call: -
v_call: TRBV5-4
cdr3_length: 14
cdr3_nt: TGTGCCAGCAGCTTGCAGGGCTCTGGAAACACCATATATTTT
cdr3_aa: CASSLQGSGNTIYF

j_call: TRBJ1-5
clone_size: -
d_call: TRBD1
v_call: TRBV28
cdr3_length: 15
cdr3_nt: TGTGCCAGCAGAACCGGGACAGGGGTCAATCAGCCCCAGCATTTT
cdr3_aa: CASRTGTGVNQPQHF

j_call: TRBJ2-7
clone_size: -
d_call: -
v_call: TRBV6-5
cdr3_length: 11
cdr3_nt: TGTGCCAGCAGTTCGATGAACGAGCAGTACTTC
cdr3_aa: CASSSMNEQYF

j_call: TRBJ2-7
clone_size: -
d_call: -
v_call: TRBV6-5
cdr3_length: 14
cdr3_nt: TGTGCCAGCAGTTACTCGGGACAAACCTACGAGCAGTACTTC
cdr3_aa: CASSYSGQTYEQYF

j_call: TRBJ1-2
clone_size: -
d_call: -
v_call: TRBV27
cdr3_length: 13
cdr3_nt: TGTGCCAGCAGTCTTATACAGGGTTATGGCTACACCTTC
cdr3_aa: CASSLIQGYGYTF

j_call: TRBJ2-3
clone_size: once
d_call: TRBD1
v_call: TRBV7-3
cdr3_length: 14
cdr3_nt: TGTGCCAGCAGCCTCGGACAGGGCACAGATACGCAGTATTTT
cdr3_aa: CASSLGQGTDTQYF

j_call: TRBJ1-6
clone_size: -
d_call: TRBD1
v_call: TRBV4-1
cdr3_length: 15
cdr3_nt: TGCGCCAGCAGCCAAAGGGGGGACAGCAATTCACCCCTCCACTTT
cdr3_aa: CASSQRGDSNSPLHF

j_call: TRBJ2-1
clone_size: once
d_call: TRBD2
v_call: TRBV19
cdr3_length: 20
cdr3_nt: TGTGCCAGTAGTATGGGGTCGGGACTAGCGGTCCGAGCGGTATACAATGAGCAGTTCTTC
cdr3_aa: CASSMGSGLAVRAVYNEQFF

j_call: TRBJ1-2
clone_size: -
d_call: -
v_call: TRBV27
cdr3_length: 14
cdr3_nt: TGTGCCAGCAGTCCAACCATAGGAAACTATGGCTACACCTTC
cdr3_aa: CASSPTIGNYGYTF

j_call: TRBJ1-4
clone_size: -
d_call: TRBD1
v_call: TRBV6-1
cdr3_length: 13
cdr3_nt: TGTGCCAGCAGTGTAGACAGGGAGGAAAAACTGTTTTTT
cdr3_aa: CASSVDREEKLFF

j_call: TRBJ2-2
clone_size: -
d_call: TRBD1
v_call: TRBV27
cdr3_length: 14
cdr3_nt: TGTGCCAGCAGTGTCACGACAGGGGCCGGGGAGCTGTTTTTT
cdr3_aa: CASSVTTGAGELFF

j_call: TRBJ2-6
clone_size: -
d_call: -
v_call: TRBV7-9
cdr3_length: 15
cdr3_nt: TGTGCCAGCAGCTTAGGTGCTACTGGGGCCAACGTCCTGACTTTC
cdr3_aa: CASSLGATGANVLTF

j_call: TRBJ1-1
clone_size: few
d_call: -
v_call: TRBV19
cdr3_length: 13
cdr3_nt: TGTGCCAGTAGTATAGTGTGGGGTCCTGAAGCTTTCTTT
cdr3_aa: CASSIVWGPEAFF

j_call: TRBJ2-7
clone_size: -
d_call: TRBD2
v_call: TRBV7-6
cdr3_length: 15
cdr3_nt: TGTGCCAGCAGCTTATTGGCGGGAGAGAAGTACGAGCAGTACTTC
cdr3_aa: CASSLLAGEKYEQYF

j_call: TRBJ1-6
clone_size: -
d_call: -
v_call: TRBV7-8
cdr3_length: 18
cdr3_nt: TGTGCCAGCAGCTTAGCGTTGAGGGGGAGCCCAATTTTTACACCCCTCCACTTT
cdr3_aa: CASSLALRGSPIFTPLHF

j_call: TRBJ2-7
clone_size: -
d_call: -
v_call: TRBV4-3
cdr3_length: 14
cdr3_nt: TGCGCCAGCAGCCAAGGACTCTCATCCTACGAGCAGTACTTC
cdr3_aa: CASSQGLSSYEQYF

j_call: TRBJ2-2
clone_size: -
d_call: TRBD1
v_call: TRBV2
cdr3_length: 17
cdr3_nt: TGTGCCAGCAGTGAAGCGGGACAGGGTAGGAACACCGGGGAGCTGTTTTTT
cdr3_aa: CASSEAGQGRNTGELFF

j_call: TRBJ1-2
clone_size: few
d_call: TRBD1
v_call: TRBV4-3
cdr3_length: 15
cdr3_nt: TGCGCCAGCAGCCAATCAGGACAGGGTGGCTATGGCTACACCTTC
cdr3_aa: CASSQSGQGGYGYTF

j_call: TRBJ1-5
clone_size: -
d_call: -
v_call: TRBV5-5
cdr3_length: 13
cdr3_nt: TGTGCCAGCAGCCGAGAGTTATATCAGCCCCAGCATTTT
cdr3_aa: CASSRELYQPQHF

j_call: TRBJ2-2
clone_size: -
d_call: TRBD2
v_call: TRBV4-1
cdr3_length: 16
cdr3_nt: TGCGCCAGCAGCCAACCTTTAGCGGGAGGCCCCGGGGAGCTGTTTTTT
cdr3_aa: CASSQPLAGGPGELFF

j_call: TRBJ2-3
clone_size: -
d_call: TRBD1
v_call: TRBV9
cdr3_length: 14
cdr3_nt: TGTGCCAGCAGCGATGACAGGGCCTCAGATACGCAGTATTTT
cdr3_aa: CASSDDRASDTQYF

j_call: TRBJ1-1
clone_size: once
d_call: TRBD1
v_call: TRBV2
cdr3_length: 14
cdr3_nt: TGTGCCAGCAGTTTACAGGGGGCGAACACTGAAGCTTTCTTT
cdr3_aa: CASSLQGANTEAFF

j_call: TRBJ1-1
clone_size: -
d_call: TRBD1
v_call: TRBV25-1
cdr3_length: 12
cdr3_nt: TGTGCCAGTCAGGGGGCGAACACTGAAGCTTTCTTT
cdr3_aa: CASQGANTEAFF

j_call: TRBJ2-7
clone_size: -
d_call: -
v_call: TRBV4-1
cdr3_length: 16
cdr3_nt: TGCGCCAGCAGCCACCTTTCGGCGGATAGCTCCTACGAGCAGTACTTC
cdr3_aa: CASSHLSADSSYEQYF

j_call: TRBJ2-2
clone_size: -
d_call: TRBD1
v_call: TRBV5-1
cdr3_length: 17
cdr3_nt: TGCGCCAGCAGCATGCGCCGGGACAGGGGGTTCACCGGGGAGCTGTTTTTT
cdr3_aa: CASSMRRDRGFTGELFF

j_call: TRBJ2-3
clone_size: -
d_call: TRBD1
v_call: TRBV30
cdr3_length: 15
cdr3_nt: TGTGCCTGCACCGTGGGACAGGGTTTTTTGGATACGCAGTATTTT
cdr3_aa: CACTVGQGFLDTQYF

j_call: TRBJ2-2
clone_size: -
d_call: -
v_call: TRBV5-4
cdr3_length: 13
cdr3_nt: TGTGCCAGCAGCTTTCCGTCCACCGGGGAGCTGTTTTTT
cdr3_aa: CASSFPSTGELFF

j_call: TRBJ2-7
clone_size: -
d_call: -
v_call: TRBV7-9
cdr3_length: 14
cdr3_nt: TGTGCCAGCAGCCGCCTGACACTTTCCTACGAGCAGTACTTC
cdr3_aa: CASSRLTLSYEQYF

j_call: TRBJ2-7
clone_size: -
d_call: TRBD1
v_call: TRBV6-1
cdr3_length: 16
cdr3_nt: TGTGCCAGCAGTGAGGGGACAGGGGGCCTCTCCTACGAGCAGTACTTC
cdr3_aa: CASSEGTGGLSYEQYF

j_call: TRBJ2-7
clone_size: -
d_call: TRBD2
v_call: TRBV29-1
cdr3_length: 13
cdr3_nt: TGCAGCGTTGAGGGTAGCGGGAGTTACGAGCAGTACTTC
cdr3_aa: CSVEGSGSYEQYF

j_call: TRBJ1-4
clone_size: -
d_call: TRBD1
v_call: TRBV6-6
cdr3_length: 14
cdr3_nt: TGTGCCAGCACATCCGGGCAGGGGGGAGAAAAACTGTTTTTT
cdr3_aa: CASTSGQGGEKLFF